This T cell receptor (beta chain) was obtained from a study of T cell responses to AZD1222 COVID-19 vaccine. The repertoire was sequenced with immunoSEQ multiplex PCR; TCRdb's copy has only in-frame clones and lacks some. The repertoire includes about 70,000 clones, approximately 85% of them detected once, and roughly 5% sits in the top ten. Study-level points and caveats: White British people made up most donors, females outnumbered males, and clonal diversity was possibly underestimated.

Details on this clone: Its antigen is undetermined.

The input for sequencing was peripheral blood, taken on day 0 of MenACWY control vaccination. The source is an adult in good health.

CDR3 sequence (DNA): TGCGCCAGCAGCTTGGTGACAGGGGGCACTGAAGCTTTCTTT. This sequence encodes CASSLVTGGTEAFF. The chain carries TRBV5-1 and TRBJ1-1; 9 nucleotides line up with TRBD1. The CDR3 is 14 amino acids. Per the germline V gene, CDR1 is SGHRS and CDR2 is YFSETQ. V shed 0 bases, J shed 4 bases, and the junction held 1 base outside the gene matches.